Listed below are T cell receptor beta chains from one sample, sequenced in a study of T-cell reconstitution after alpha-beta-depleted transplantation in children. TCRdb fed the PCR reads into MiXCR, producing one record per CDR3 protein. The table includes some 300,000 distinct CDR3 sequences, around 7.3% detected once. The starting material was peripheral blood, obtained 360 days after TCRalphabeta/CD19-depleted stem cell transplant. The receptors shown here come from a female patient aged 2 to 10 who had a stem cell transplant for Fanconi anemia, so the T cells may come from the graft donor. Both conserved end residues are part of each CDR3.

V	length	CDR3
TRBV30	13	CAWSARRNTEAFF
TRBV20-1	11	CSATQGNEQYF
TRBV7-2	14	CASTPLAGGGRTFF
TRBV6-6	11	CAIQGGGGAFF
TRBV6-5	15	CASSYESEGFYEQYF
TRBV9	15	CASSVAEVGDYGYTF
TRBV4-2	15	CASSQELRLVTEAFF
TRBV12-3/TRBV12-4	14	CASSLETGQETQYF
TRBV6-5	15	CASSYSVAGYNEQFF
TRBV6-1	18	CASGPGTGVRLRTGELFF
TRBV7-8	15	CASSLVIGTSYEQYF
TRBV7-2	13	CASSWGTDDGYTF
TRBV5-1	17	CASSLGPSAVWQETQYF
TRBV28	13	CASSWVLNTEAFF
TRBV5-1	15	CASSSGQPNQETQYF
TRBV5-1	12	CASGGAPYEQYF
TRBV29-1	12	CSVDPQGVGAFF
TRBV7-6	15	CASSLVGGPTAEQYF
TRBV4-2	16	CARGSGLLWAKNIQYF
TRBV12-3/TRBV12-4	15	CASSLYGRQDSPLHF
TRBV11-1	19	CASSSGTGGPQTMNTEAFF
TRBV7-8	11	CASSSGGEAFF
TRBV9	16	CASSVYDTGLTDTQYF
TRBV6-1	13	CASSPPRADGYTF
TRBV12-3/TRBV12-4	15	CASSLPRPVLETQYF
TRBV6-5	14	CASSYDSQGDTQYF
TRBV7-9	14	CASSSDREGETQYF
TRBV28	13	CASGSGGRETQYF
TRBV7-3	15	CASSPLATSYNEQFF
TRBV4-3	16	CASSQDREGGGETQYF
TRBV5-1	15	CASSLEPRDSYGYTF
TRBV20-1	15	CSARAPLYSGNTIYF
TRBV7-3	13	CASSGKRRDTQYF
TRBV6-2/TRBV6-3	13	CASGRSLSYGYTF
TRBV20-1	16	CSARGSGAGAVYIQYF
TRBV29-1	17	CSVEGLAGTLSYNEQFF
TRBV7-3	16	CASSLDRASNTGELFF
TRBV5-1	15	CASSSFTSDQETQYF
TRBV4-2	16	CASSQAIGTGAYEQYF
TRBV20-1	16	CSARIRGGRNLYEQYF
TRBV4-3	13	CASSQTGVETQYF
TRBV5-1	14	CASSLVSGAYEQYF
TRBV5-1	15	CASSLGQGVGQPQHF
TRBV6-5	17	CASSYSAPRGVNYGYTF
TRBV20-1	13	CSARPMVTNEQFF
TRBV6-5	14	CASSTSGGHYEQYF
TRBV18	14	CASSSGTAQETQYF
TRBV12-3/TRBV12-4	17	CASSTSHRQGRENIQYF
TRBV5-1	14	CASRILEDNTEAFF
TRBV28	16	CASSFPLGTNNQPQHF
TRBV11-2	17	CASSLLWPGQINTEAFF
TRBV11-3	15	CASGFWGCSYNEQFF
TRBV28	12	CASSLFTSGRYF
TRBV19	16	CAMSRHGVFSYNEQFF
TRBV4-1	17	CASSRHSTGTGVYEQYF
TRBV5-1	14	CASSLVPGNNEQFF
TRBV29-1	14	CSVDSGTANEKLFF
TRBV6-5	15	CASSSDRGTTYEQYF
TRBV4-3	14	CASSQVGAGDTQYF